This is a list of T cell receptor beta chains from one sample in a study of shared clonotypes between healthy human individuals. The repertoire was sequenced with immunoSEQ multiplex PCR; TCRdb's copy has only in-frame clones and lacks some. The sample holds 2 million to 2.5 million clones; just under 95% are singletons and the top ten take about 1.1%. Sequenced sample: naive CD8+ T cells sorted from blood. The receptor source for this set is a man aged 18 to 30 in good health. Both conserved end residues are part of each CDR3. Fields, in order: J gene, V gene, clone size, D gene, CDR3 DNA, CDR3 protein. D genes are given only for firm matches. A clone size is listed for some rows: how often the clone was seen (once, few, many), or a class if it is expanded.

j_gene: TRBJ1-1
v_gene: TRBV10-1
abundance: NA
d_gene: NA
CDR3nt: TGCGCCAGCAGTGAAACAAGGAACACTGAAGCTTTCTTT
CDR3aa: CASSETRNTEAFF

j_gene: TRBJ1-2
v_gene: TRBV27
abundance: NA
d_gene: TRBD1
CDR3nt: TGTGCCAGCAGTTTATCGCGAACAGGGGGCGTCTATGGCTACACCTTC
CDR3aa: CASSLSRTGGVYGYTF

j_gene: TRBJ2-7
v_gene: TRBV29-1
abundance: NA
d_gene: TRBD2
CDR3nt: TGCAGCGTCCTCGTGAGCGGGGGGTCGTACGAGCAGTACTTC
CDR3aa: CSVLVSGGSYEQYF

j_gene: TRBJ1-5
v_gene: TRBV19
abundance: NA
d_gene: NA
CDR3nt: TGTGCCAGTAGTATTTTGGGGAGCAATCAGCCCCAGCATTTT
CDR3aa: CASSILGSNQPQHF

j_gene: TRBJ2-2
v_gene: TRBV9
abundance: NA
d_gene: TRBD2
CDR3nt: TGTGCCAGCAGCGTAGCCACGGGACTAGCGGGGGTCCCCCTAAACACCGGGGAGCTGTTTTTT
CDR3aa: CASSVATGLAGVPLNTGELFF

j_gene: TRBJ2-1
v_gene: TRBV6-6
abundance: once
d_gene: TRBD2
CDR3nt: TGTGCCAGCAGTTATACTAGCGGCCCAAAGAATGAGCAGTTCTTC
CDR3aa: CASSYTSGPKNEQFF

j_gene: TRBJ2-5
v_gene: TRBV7-8
abundance: NA
d_gene: TRBD2
CDR3nt: TGTGCCAGCACCCTTTTGGGGGGGGGTCAAGAGACCCAGTACTTC
CDR3aa: CASTLLGGGQETQYF

j_gene: TRBJ2-2
v_gene: TRBV7-2
abundance: NA
d_gene: NA
CDR3nt: TGTGCCAGCAGCTTAGCGCTAGGGATAATGCACACCGGGGAGCTGTTTTTT
CDR3aa: CASSLALGIMHTGELFF

j_gene: TRBJ2-3
v_gene: TRBV30
abundance: NA
d_gene: TRBD2
CDR3nt: TGTGCCTGGAGTGCTGGACTAGCGGGAGAATTGGATACGCAGTATTTT
CDR3aa: CAWSAGLAGELDTQYF

j_gene: TRBJ2-7
v_gene: TRBV7-9
abundance: NA
d_gene: TRBD1
CDR3nt: TGTGCCAGCAGCTTAGGGGGACAGGGCGGTTACGAGCAGTACTTC
CDR3aa: CASSLGGQGGYEQYF

j_gene: TRBJ2-3
v_gene: TRBV2
abundance: NA
d_gene: NA
CDR3nt: TGTGCCAGCCACGCGGCCAGCGGAGGGACAGATACGCAGTATTTT
CDR3aa: CASHAASGGTDTQYF

j_gene: TRBJ2-7
v_gene: TRBV19
abundance: NA
d_gene: NA
CDR3nt: TGTGCCAGTAGTACGGGCCTTAGCTCCTACGAGCAGTACTTC
CDR3aa: CASSTGLSSYEQYF

j_gene: TRBJ2-2
v_gene: TRBV15
abundance: NA
d_gene: TRBD1
CDR3nt: TGTGCCACCAGCGCCGGAAGGGGGCCAAGTGAGACCGGGGAGCTGTTTTTT
CDR3aa: CATSAGRGPSETGELFF

j_gene: TRBJ2-7
v_gene: TRBV5-4
abundance: NA
d_gene: NA
CDR3nt: TGTGCCAGCAGCTTGGGGGGTCAGGGGAGTGACTACGAGCAGTACTTC
CDR3aa: CASSLGGQGSDYEQYF

j_gene: TRBJ2-2
v_gene: TRBV4-2
abundance: NA
d_gene: NA
CDR3nt: TGTGCCAGCCGCATGCCGGCCACCGGGGAGCTGTTTTTT
CDR3aa: CASRMPATGELFF

j_gene: TRBJ2-7
v_gene: TRBV9
abundance: NA
d_gene: NA
CDR3nt: TGTGCCAGCAGCGTGGGAGGACCCCTGTTTTACGAGCAGTACTTC
CDR3aa: CASSVGGPLFYEQYF

j_gene: TRBJ2-1
v_gene: TRBV6-1
abundance: NA
d_gene: TRBD1
CDR3nt: TGTGCCAGCAGTGATACACAGGGGGGCAATGAGCAGTTCTTC
CDR3aa: CASSDTQGGNEQFF

j_gene: TRBJ1-6
v_gene: TRBV10-1
abundance: few
d_gene: NA
CDR3nt: TGCGCCAGCAGTGAGTTGGGAATTAATTCACCCCTCCACTTT
CDR3aa: CASSELGINSPLHF

j_gene: TRBJ2-7
v_gene: TRBV27
abundance: NA
d_gene: TRBD1
CDR3nt: TGTGCCACCATTTCACCGGGACAGGTGAGGCTTGAGTACTTC
CDR3aa: CATISPGQVRLEYF

j_gene: TRBJ1-5
v_gene: TRBV6-5
abundance: once
d_gene: NA
CDR3nt: TGTGCCAGCAGTTACACCGGGGCCGGGGAGCCCCAGCATTTT
CDR3aa: CASSYTGAGEPQHF